The 5 T cell receptor beta chains below were found in one sample sequenced in a study of T cells expressing NK-cell markers. TCRdb reworked the 5' RACE reads into one entry per CDR3 protein, no DNA. The data show some 390,000 distinct CDR3 sequences, and the top ten clones hold around 10%. The sample consisted of blood T cells: a sorted CD56 or NKG2C T cell subset, CD4+ or CD8+ T cells, or bulk PBMC T cells (not recorded which). All receptors come from a woman in her forties or fifties in good health.

The chain recombines TRBV29-1 with TRBJ2-1; TCRdb's assignment of TRBD2 cannot be checked, as there is no DNA. CDR3 length equals 13 residues. CDR1 and CDR2 (germline): SQVTM, ANQGSEA. The CDR3 spells CSVELTSDNEQFF.

J is TRBJ1-2 and V is TRBV27; without DNA, the TCRdb call of TRBD1 cannot be checked. Germline assignment: CDR1 MNHEY and CDR2 SMNVEV (reference sequence). The CDR3 extends over 13 amino acids. Here the CDR3 reads CASRTWAGDGYTF.

This rearrangement joins TRBV9 to TRBJ1-6; the D gene TCRdb calls, TRBD1, cannot be checked with no DNA. Per the germline V gene, CDR1 is SGDLS and CDR2 is YYNGEE. The CDR3 covers 14 residues. The CDR3 spells CASSVGQYNSPLHF.

The chain joins TRBV27 to TRBJ2-3. Germline V gene sequence: CDR1 MNHEY, CDR2 SMNVEV (reference sequence). The CDR3 consists of 17 residues. CDR3 protein: CASSPLRSQTLTDTQYF.

The V and J genes are TRBV12-3 or TRBV12-4 and TRBJ2-7; TCRdb's D gene call, TRBD2, goes unchecked for lack of DNA. The CDR3 totals 14 residues. CDR3 protein: CASSPGLETYEQYF.